A single sample gave rise to the 18 T cell receptor beta chains below, sequenced in a study of blood T cells in healthy people across ages (dated by TCRdb to the mid-2010s). The protocol used for the library was 5' RACE. TCRdb records Illumina HiSeq 2500 as the sequencer. A second about 7 to 11 cycle PCR used a sample-barcoded 5' primer and a J-beta primer mix. TCRdb reran the public reads through fastp at Q25 and MiXCR, keeping productive beta chains. Each entry is one CDR3 protein sequence, shown with its most common DNA and genes. Counted in this sample were roughly 1.5 million distinct CDR3 sequences; roughly 43% of them appeared once. 4% of the sample rests with the top ten. The material sequenced was blood. All receptors derive from a young woman in good health.

The chain employs TRBV12-3 or TRBV12-4 and TRBJ1-4, with a possible D match to TRBD1 (5 bases). There are 13 residues in the CDR3. Trimming pared 5 bases from V and 4 bases from J, leaving 8 bases between. CDR3 coding DNA: TGTGCCAGCAGTACGGGACGTAATGAAAAACTGTTTTTT. It translates to CASSTGRNEKLFF.

V usage is TRBV6-5 and J usage is TRBJ1-1, with D hard to call. V was cut by 2 bases and J by 7 bases, with 11 bases left in between. CDR3 length: 13 amino acids. Germline V CDR1 and CDR2: MNHEY, SVGAGI. The CDR3 sequence is CASSYVEGGEAFF. The CDR3 DNA is TGTGCCAGCAGTTACGTCGAGGGCGGTGAAGCTTTCTTT.

V and J are TRBV12-3 or TRBV12-4 and TRBJ2-1, with TRBD2 matching over 7 bases. After removal of 6 bases from V and 7 bases from J, the junction contained 15 bases not matched to a gene. This CDR3 contains 16 residues. CDR3 sequence: CASSPSRSGNGNEQFF. Here the CDR3 DNA reads TGTGCCAGCAGCCCCTCTCGCAGCGGGAACGGGAATGAGCAGTTCTTC.

This clonotype was seen a handful of times. This chain links TRBV20-1 with TRBJ2-2; 9 bases line up with TRBD1. Germline CDR1 DFQATT, CDR2 SNEGSKA (reference sequence). The CDR3 is 18 amino acids. J lost 1 base, V lost 2 bases, and 11 bases had no gene match. CDR3 region: CSARKRDRDFLNTGELFF. CDR3 sequence (DNA): TGCAGTGCTAGAAAGCGGGACAGGGACTTCTTGAACACCGGGGAGCTGTTTTTT.

This chain connects TRBV20-1 to TRBJ1-1; maybe TRBD1 (5 bases). The CDR3 length is 15 residues. Germline-derived CDR1 and CDR2 are DFQATT and SNEGSKA (reference sequence). The V end was cut by 0 bases, the J end by 1 base, with 12 bases between. The CDR3 coding sequence is TGCAGTGCTAGAGATCAAAAGGGGCGGAACACTGAAGCTTTCTTT. It specifies CSARDQKGRNTEAFF.

Only one count was recorded for this clonotype. The CDR3 sequence is CASSSLQLTDTQYF. CDR3 nucleotide sequence: TGTGCCAGCAGCTCCCTTCAGCTCACAGATACGCAGTATTTT. This chain uses TRBV7-2 with TRBJ2-3; D is uncertain. This CDR3 has 14 residues. Germline CDR1 and CDR2: SGHTA and FQGNSA. V shed 4 bases and J shed 2 bases, with 10 bases lying between them.

This chain links TRBV20-1 with TRBJ2-3, with TRBD1 as a possible D gene (6 bases). CDR3 size: 15 residues. CDR1 and CDR2 (germline): DFQATT, SNEGSKA (reference sequence). V was cut by 0 bases and J by 3 bases, with 13 bases left in between. The CDR3 sequence: CSARDRVRGTDTQYF. The CDR3 coding sequence is TGCAGTGCTAGAGATCGAGTTAGGGGGACAGATACGCAGTATTTT.

V is TRBV27 and J is TRBJ1-5, with a weak D call TRBD1 (6 bases). V was clipped by 6 bases and J by 9 bases, with 21 bases between them. Germline V CDR1 and CDR2: MNHEY, SMNVEV (reference sequence). CDR3 length equals 15 residues. The CDR3 reads CASRPRDTLWGPQHF. CDR3 DNA sequence: TGTGCCAGCAGGCCCCGGGACACCCTCTGGGGGCCCCAGCATTTT.

CDR3 region: CASSLTGRVQETQYF. DNA of the CDR3: TGCGCCAGCAGCTTAACAGGACGGGTTCAAGAGACCCAGTACTTC. The chain combines TRBV5-1 with TRBJ2-5; D might be TRBD1 (5 bases). The germline CDR1 and CDR2 sequences are SGHRS and YFSETQ. Trimming stripped 2 bases from V and 2 bases from J, with 13 bases between. The CDR3 runs 15 residues.

The gene calls are TRBV7-8 and TRBJ1-1, with D possibly matching TRBD1 (5 bases). Germline V lookup: CDR1 SGHVS, CDR2 FQNEAQ. This CDR3 is 16 amino acids long. V gave up 2 bases and J gave up 3 bases, with 16 bases separating them. The chain's CDR3 is CASSLRVTGRYTEAFF. The CDR3 DNA is TGTGCCAGCAGCTTAAGGGTTACAGGTCGTTACACTGAAGCTTTCTTT. Using reference TRBV7-8 and TRBJ1-1 for the parts outside the CDR3, the full variable domain is GAGVSQSPRYKVAKRGQDVALRCDPISGHVSLFWYQQALGQGPEFLTYFQNEAQLDKSGLPSDRFFAERPEGSVSTLKIQRTQQEDSAVYLCASSLRVTGRYTEAFFGQGTRLTVV.

In its sample, this clonotype was seen a few times. Given a much more abundant clone one base away, this may be a read error. V is TRBV9 and J is TRBJ1-4, with D hard to call. V was cut by 4 bases and J by 8 bases, with 15 bases left in between. The germline gives CDR1 SGDLS, CDR2 YYNGEE. The CDR3 consists of 14 residues. The CDR3 sequence is CASSPDWGAEKLFF. The CDR3 DNA reads as TGTGCCAGCAGCCCCGATTGGGGTGCGGAAAAACTGTTTTTT.

The J gene is TRBJ2-1, the V gene TRBV5-6; D possibly corresponds to TRBD1 (6 bases). Looked up from germline, CDR1 is SGHDT and CDR2 is YYEEEE. This CDR3 has 14 amino acids. The V end was cut by 1 base, the J end by 6 bases, with 11 bases between. The CDR3 loop reads CASSLRGFGNEQFF. The CDR3 DNA follows: TGTGCCAGCAGCTTGAGGGGGTTCGGCAATGAGCAGTTCTTC.

This clonotype was recorded a few times. This rearrangement joins TRBV7-2 to TRBJ1-1; a weak D match, TRBD1 (5 bases). Germline-derived CDR1 and CDR2 are SGHTA and FQGNSA. The CDR3 contains 14 residues. Trimming left V 1 base short and J 5 bases short, with 11 bases between. CDR3 residues: CASSLGAGRTEAFF. DNA of the CDR3: TGTGCCAGCAGCTTAGGGGCAGGGCGGACTGAAGCTTTCTTT.

J is TRBJ2-1 and V is TRBV27; 7 nucleotides align to TRBD2. Trimming at V came to 8 bases and at J to 3 bases, leaving 7 bases not matched to a gene. The CDR3 has 14 amino acids. Germline V gives CDR1 MNHEY, CDR2 SMNVEV (reference sequence). CDR3 coding DNA: TGTGCCAGCTCAAGCGGGGTTGTCTACAATGAGCAGTTCTTC. As protein: CASSSGVVYNEQFF.

The chain employs TRBV4-2 and TRBJ2-5; 10 bases fit TRBD2. With 0 bases clipped from V and 3 bases from J, the junction kept 10 bases outside the gene matches. The CDR3 contains 18 residues. Germline CDR1 is LGHNA and CDR2 is YNFKEQ. The DNA of the CDR3 is TGTGCCAGCAGCCAAGATAATGGGGCTAGCGGGAGTAAAGAGACCCAGTACTTC. Translated: CASSQDNGASGSKETQYF.

This clonotype was detected a few times. This chain joins TRBV7-9 and TRBJ2-1; 9 nucleotides match TRBD2. This CDR3 spans 19 amino acids. J gave up 2 bases and V 5 bases, and 16 bases lay outside the gene matches. Germline loops: CDR1 SEHNR, CDR2 FQNEAQ (reference sequence). The CDR3 coding sequence is TGTGCCAGCAGCCCACATCCTTCCAGCGGGAGGATCCCCTACAATGAGCAGTTCTTC. Its protein product is CASSPHPSSGRIPYNEQFF.

This clonotype appeared a few times. This chain joins TRBV20-1 and TRBJ2-3; possible D gene TRBD2, 7 bases. Germline V gene lookup returns CDR1 DFQATT and CDR2 SNEGSKA (reference sequence). Trimming removed 6 bases from V and 1 base from J, with 14 bases in between. The CDR3 has 14 amino acids. The CDR3 here is CSALRGGGTDTQYF. CDR3 bases: TGCAGTGCCCTTAGAGGGGGGGGCACAGATACGCAGTATTTT.

CDR3 sequence: CASSHQDKQETQYF. In DNA, the CDR3 is TGTGCCAGCAGCCACCAGGACAAACAAGAGACCCAGTACTTC. V usage is TRBV4-2 and J usage is TRBJ2-5, with a possible D match to TRBD1 (5 bases). This CDR3 contains 14 residues. The ends were cut back, 3 bases at V and 2 bases at J, with 10 bases in the middle. Germline assignment: CDR1 LGHNA and CDR2 YNFKEQ.